This TCR beta chain stems from a study of T cell changes during pregnancy in multiple sclerosis. Per germline, CDR1 MNHEY and CDR2 SMNVEV (reference sequence). The CDR3 extends over 13 amino acids. The V segment lost 3 bases and the J segment 5 bases; nucleotides outside the gene matches: 2. Clones were sequenced by immunoSEQ multiplex PCR, and TCRdb holds only the in-frame ones, with some missing. The table shows more than 35,000 clones, with roughly 91% occurring only once. This clone was detected once. This specimen was CD8+ T cells from peripheral blood mononuclear cells, taken after pregnancy. The clonotype originates from a female donor in good health, enrolled as a control in a pregnancy study. The chain has TRBV27 and TRBJ2-3; 7 nucleotides align to TRBD1. Here the CDR3 reads CASSLNRGDTQYF. Written as DNA, the CDR3 is TGTGCCAGCAGTTTGAACAGGGGAGATACGCAGTATTTT.